This TCR beta chain originates from a study of cytomegalovirus exposure and HLA in healthy donors (dated 2017 in TCRdb). With regard to the full study: According to a later analysis, the approximately 130 validation repertoires were produced on the same platform as the roughly 700 repertoires of the first cohort. To predict cytomegalovirus infection status, the study combined high-throughput TCR immunosequencing, statistical association of individual TCRs with disease status, and machine learning. Along with the roughly 670-subject first cohort, a separate validation cohort of over a hundred different subjects was used. The aim of the study was to test whether cataloging public T cell receptors could identify signatures of past pathogen exposure.

The donors belonged to the validation cohort of about 110 subjects, which was separate from the approximately 660-subject first cohort. Libraries were prepared through the immunoSEQ multiplex PCR assay. The source study handled its data this way. To diagnose cytomegalovirus status from the catalog of TCR beta chain sequences, a statistical classification framework was built. TCRdb's version of the immuneACCESS table is confined to in-frame rearrangements and falls short of the full clone set. An unresolved V gene accounts for under half of the shortfall where checked; the remainder is of unknown origin. The V and J calls and clone size are taken from that table; D and trimming were inferred from the DNA. The sample includes some 230,000 clones, with 75% to 95% observed a single time. The ten largest account for around 1% of the sample. Remarks on this clone: There is no known antigen for this receptor. Per-base quality was not reported, and no clone a single base away is much larger than it.

General study outcomes and caveats: Most TCR sequences were seen in very few donors, while some public TCRs were found in many individuals. The validation cohort had no HLA typing available for a later analysis, so co-occurrence within that cohort was assessed over all 130 or so repertoires. The classifier was reported to diagnose cytomegalovirus status with high specificity and sensitivity in both the original and validation cohorts. It was suggested by the authors that the approach could potentially be generalized to other disease states and immunological phenotypes. The study listed around 160 TCR beta chains as associated with cytomegalovirus. In vitro tests confirmed that a few of the cytomegalovirus-associated TCR beta chains recognize cytomegalovirus antigens. In a later analysis, TCRs clustered in the first cohort were found to also tend to co-occur in the 120 or so validation repertoires, with roughly 93% of cluster scores above 0.

CDR1 and CDR2 are drawn from the germline V gene: SGHAT, FQNNGV. The CDR3 has 15 amino acids, counting the end cysteine and phenylalanine. The only DNA kept is the CDR3, 45 bases in frame from the first base. The V end loses 5 bases and the J end loses 3 bases, and a stretch of 16 bases separates them. This TCR came from a woman between 18 and 30 years old in good health and CMV-seronegative. This receptor chain uses TRBV11-2 and TRBJ1-2; D gene: possibly TRBD1, on 5 matching bases. The material sequenced was PBMCs. The sequenced DNA: TGTGCCAGCAGCCAACCGGGGGGTCTCTACTATGGCTACACCTTC. This codes for CASSQPGGLYYGYTF.